This T cell receptor beta chain was recovered during a study of naive and memory T cell subsets (dated by TCRdb to about 2017). Concerning the study at large: An open-source, UMI-based TCR alpha and beta sequencing pipeline was applied to sorted naive and memory peripheral blood T cell subsets. Complete agreement was observed between the functional CMV T cell responses and the IgG serology results. RNA was DNase-treated and reverse transcribed with TCR constant-region primers, mostly using SuperScript III. General conclusions and limits of the study: No ground truth was available to validate the repertoire findings for the naive and memory subsets. RNA-based TCR counts may be influenced by expression changes linked to T cell activation and differentiation. After error correction, over 95% of naive TCR sequences appeared only once, giving much steeper abundance distributions than memory subsets. A clonotype was defined as a single alpha or beta chain sequence rather than as a paired alpha/beta receptor. Gini index rose and Shannon and inverse Simpson diversity fell from naive through CM, EM and EMRA in both CD4 and CD8 cells. TCR abundance followed a power law with an exponent that was different for naive and memory subsets but consistent across the three individuals.

Only a few counts were recorded for this clonotype. The specificity of this receptor is unknown. No base quality information exists; no much larger clone differs at one position. TCR alpha and beta chain libraries were amplified separately from the second PCR step onward. Donor CMV status was determined by IFNgamma production from CD4+ T cells after overnight stimulation of fresh PBMCs with CMV viral lysate. Using Miltenyi beads, CD4 T cells were first positively selected, and CD8 T cells were then positively selected from the CD4-negative fraction. After staining for CD3, CD4, CD8, CD45RA, CD27 and a live/dead dye, cells were sorted on a BD Aria II into four subsets based on CD45RA and CD27. A few healthy volunteers provided blood, and the blood of each volunteer was split into CD4 and CD8 T cells and then into four differentiation subsets. Approximately 120 ml of peripheral blood was drawn per donor, and PBMC were isolated by Ficoll-Paque PLUS density-gradient centrifugation. Sorted cells were lysed in RLT buffer, and RNA was extracted with a Qiagen RNeasy kit and stored at -80°C.

Library creation used UMI-ligation and nested PCR. The beta constant-region primer was an equimolar mix of two oligonucleotides covering both TRBC1 and TRBC2. Four rounds of PCR, combining the SP2 primer with nested alpha and beta constant-region primers, were used to amplify the ligated cDNA. A single-stranded oligonucleotide bearing the SP2 primer plus a 12-nucleotide UMI was ligated onto the 3' end of the cDNA by T4 RNA ligase 1. Incubation of the ligation reaction lasted about 19-24 hours at 16 degrees C. PCR2 was usually performed as a SYBR Green qPCR and halted at a preset threshold so that over-amplification would not occur. All purifications after the first were performed with Agencourt AMPure XP magnetic beads. Libraries were quantified by Qubit and checked on a TapeStation, where a main peak was expected near 650 bp. Sequencing of the pooled libraries was done on an Illumina MiSeq using v2 2x251 paired-end kits, which typically yielded roughly 0.9-2.2 million reads per sample. Each sample's library went into the pool at roughly 4 nM, and roughly 4.5-8% PhiX was added to help with cluster recognition. In the source study's methods: Decombinator assigned V and J genes to Demultiplexor-processed FASTQ reads by tag matching, allowing a single base-pair mismatch. UMIs were used by Collapsinator to correct both sequencing errors and frequency errors arising from PCR heterogeneity. CDR3Translator translated TCRs and extracted CDR3s from the conserved cysteine to the FGXG phenylalanine, flagging non-productive sequences. Gini, Shannon entropy and inverse Simpson indices were calculated on repertoires that had been subsampled to equal numbers of UMI-defined TCRs. Clonotype abundance distributions were fitted to a power law by maximum likelihood within the linear range. When run on a single naive CD8 sample, MIGEC and the pipeline yielded similar UMI counts, similar unique TCR numbers and similar clonal distributions. Repertoires were searched for about 7,300 CMV-associated CDR3 sequences compiled from VDJdb and a published dataset. TCRdb trimmed public reads at Q25 via fastp, called clones via MiXCR and kept in-frame beta chains. Each CDR3 protein appears once, grouped with its most common genes and DNA. TCRdb, not the original authors, processed these V and J calls. Here the sample has 95,000 to 150,000 distinct CDR3 sequences; just over 35% occur a single time. The ten largest clones capture approximately 0.9% of the sample.

Sequencing was done on a sample of central memory CD4+ T cells from blood. According to the study, the label for this sample's cell subset or site signals: central memory, CD45RA- CD27+. The source of this sequence is a human donor in good health.

The nucleotide sequence is given as TGCAGTGCGAGAAAGATAGACAGGGGAGATACGCAGTATTTT. This encodes CSARKIDRGDTQYF. The chain uses TRBV20-1 and TRBJ2-3, with 8 bases in between that match TRBD1. V is trimmed back by 6 bases and J by 5 bases, and the junction contains 10 bases that no gene match accounts for. The CDR1 and CDR2 encoded by the germline V gene (reference sequence) are DFQATT and SNEGSKA. Spanning cysteine to phenylalanine, the CDR3 consists of 14 amino acids. Only CDR3 DNA remains: 42 bases, in frame from the first base.